This entry lists 3 T cell receptor beta chains sequenced from one sample in a study of shared clonotypes between healthy human individuals. The protocol was immunoSEQ multiplex PCR, while the TCRdb copy is restricted to in-frame clones and leaves out a portion. The repertoire has some 660,000 clones, 55% to 85% of them found once; the top ten carry 1.5% to 2%. The sample comprised memory CD4+ T cells sorted from blood. The subset is: CD45RA-negative fraction. The receptors were sampled from a woman in her twenties or thirties in good health.

The genes are TRBV18 and TRBJ1-5, with D tentatively TRBD1 (6 bases). The CDR3 is made up of 17 amino acids. V lost 3 bases and J 0 bases, leaving 15 bases between the germline ends. The V gene's germline CDR1 is KGHSH and CDR2 LQKENI. CDR3 sequence: CASSPARTDYSNQPQHF. In DNA form, the CDR3 reads TGTGCCAGCTCACCTGCCCGGACAGACTATAGCAATCAGCCCCAGCATTTT.

This chain connects TRBV19 to TRBJ2-2; D is ambiguous. The CDR3 sequence is 14 residues long. Trimming stripped 2 bases from V and 0 bases from J, with 4 bases between. The V gene's germline CDR1 is LNHDA and CDR2 SQIVND (reference sequence). CDR3 coding DNA: TGTGCCAGTAGTATATGGGCGAACACCGGGGAGCTGTTTTTT. Amino acid sequence: CASSIWANTGELFF.

The chain couples TRBV5-1 to TRBJ2-1, with 8 bases that match TRBD2. J lost 7 bases, V lost 2 bases, and 5 bases had no gene match. This CDR3 region has 14 residues. In germline, CDR1 is SGHRS, CDR2 YFSETQ. DNA for the CDR3: TGCGCCAGCAGCTTCAGCGGGAGAAGGAATGAGCAGTTCTTC. Translation gives CASSFSGRRNEQFF.